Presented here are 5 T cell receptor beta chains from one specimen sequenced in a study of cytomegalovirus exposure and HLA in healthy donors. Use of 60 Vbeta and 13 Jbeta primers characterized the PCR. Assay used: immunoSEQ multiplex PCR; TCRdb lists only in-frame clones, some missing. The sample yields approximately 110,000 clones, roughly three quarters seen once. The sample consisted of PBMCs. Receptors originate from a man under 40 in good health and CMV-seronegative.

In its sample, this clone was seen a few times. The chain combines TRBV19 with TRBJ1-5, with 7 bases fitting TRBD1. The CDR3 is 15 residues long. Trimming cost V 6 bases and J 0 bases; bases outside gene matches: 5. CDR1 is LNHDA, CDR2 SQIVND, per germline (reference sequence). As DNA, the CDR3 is TGTGCCAGTAGGGGGGACAGAAATAGCAATCAGCCCCAGCATTTT. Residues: CASRGDRNSNQPQHF.

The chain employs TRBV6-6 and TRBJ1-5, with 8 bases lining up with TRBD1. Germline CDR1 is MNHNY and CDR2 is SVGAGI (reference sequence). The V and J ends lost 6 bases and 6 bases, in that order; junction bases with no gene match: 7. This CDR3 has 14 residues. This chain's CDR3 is CASRTGEDSQPQHF. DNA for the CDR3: TGTGCCAGCAGGACAGGGGAAGATAGTCAGCCCCAGCATTTT.

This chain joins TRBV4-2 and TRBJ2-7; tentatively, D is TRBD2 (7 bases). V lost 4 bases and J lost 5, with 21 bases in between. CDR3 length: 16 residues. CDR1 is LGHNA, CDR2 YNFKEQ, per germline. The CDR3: CASSLAHLAGANEQYF. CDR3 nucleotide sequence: TGTGCCAGCAGCCTGGCCCATCTGGCGGGGGCTAACGAGCAGTACTTC.

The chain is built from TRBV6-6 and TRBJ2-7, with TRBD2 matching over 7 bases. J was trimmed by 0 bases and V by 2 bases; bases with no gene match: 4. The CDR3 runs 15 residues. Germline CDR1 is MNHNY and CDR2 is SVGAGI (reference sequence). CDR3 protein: CASSYGDYTSYEQYF. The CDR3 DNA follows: TGTGCCAGCAGTTACGGGGACTATACCTCCTACGAGCAGTACTTC.

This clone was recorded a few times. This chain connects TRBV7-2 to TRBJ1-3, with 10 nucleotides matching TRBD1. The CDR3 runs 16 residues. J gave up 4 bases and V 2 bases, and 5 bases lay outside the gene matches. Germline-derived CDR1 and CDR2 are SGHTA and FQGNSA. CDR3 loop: CASSLIGQGGGNTIYF. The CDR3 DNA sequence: TGTGCCAGCAGCTTAATAGGACAGGGGGGAGGAAACACCATATATTTT.